This is a list of T cell receptor beta chains from one sample in a study of siplizumab effects on memory and regulatory T cells. Produced via immunoSEQ multiplex PCR; TCRdb's table is partial and in-frame only. The sample has over 90,000 clones, 92% seen once. Sequenced input: CD4+ T cells sorted from blood. These receptors were taken from a human donor in good health. Both conserved end residues are part of each CDR3. A D gene is named only where the DNA matches it firmly.

cdr3_aa	j_call	cdr3_length	d_call	v_call
CASSQVIRGKYNEQFF	TRBJ2-1	16	NA	TRBV4-1
CAISEVIGEQYF	TRBJ2-7	12	NA	TRBV10-3
CASSLVTLDMNTEAFF	TRBJ1-1	16	NA	TRBV5-1
CASSPQGGTEAFF	TRBJ1-1	13	TRBD1	TRBV18
CASSLGTESVTQYF	TRBJ2-3	14	TRBD1	TRBV5-1
CASSLPRAGTGELFF	TRBJ2-2	15	NA	TRBV7-9
CAWYYVESSGANVLTF	TRBJ2-6	16	NA	TRBV30
CASSGVKGGNYGYTF	TRBJ1-2	15	NA	TRBV2
CASSKRTGVDGYTF	TRBJ1-2	14	NA	TRBV21-1
CASSFPASGKYF	TRBJ2-4	12	TRBD2	TRBV28
CASSVGQASQSYTF	TRBJ1-2	14	TRBD1	TRBV28
CSVTAIGYEAFF	TRBJ1-1	12	NA	TRBV29-1
CASREGQGFYEQYF	TRBJ2-7	14	TRBD1	TRBV27
CASSISPQSSYEQYF	NA	15	NA	TRBV19
CASSFGTSGYNEQFF	TRBJ2-1	15	TRBD2	TRBV11-3
CASSPPRTGTDYNEQFF	TRBJ2-1	17	TRBD1	TRBV7-9
CASSEAGDTGELFF	TRBJ2-2	14	TRBD2	TRBV25-1
CASSLPQGRKGNTIYF	TRBJ1-3	16	NA	TRBV7-9
CAWSLGAGGYEQYF	TRBJ2-7	14	TRBD2	TRBV30
CASTQEGGTAFREQYF	TRBJ2-7	16	NA	TRBV19
CASSLAGRSGYTF	TRBJ1-2	13	NA	TRBV7-6